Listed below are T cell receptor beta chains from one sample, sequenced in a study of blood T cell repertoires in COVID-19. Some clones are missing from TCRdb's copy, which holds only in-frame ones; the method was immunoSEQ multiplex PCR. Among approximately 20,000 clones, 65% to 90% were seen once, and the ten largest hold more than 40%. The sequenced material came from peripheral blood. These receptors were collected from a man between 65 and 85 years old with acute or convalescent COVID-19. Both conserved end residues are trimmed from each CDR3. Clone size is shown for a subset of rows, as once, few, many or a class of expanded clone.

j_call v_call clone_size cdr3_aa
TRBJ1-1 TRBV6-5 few ASSYSNTNTEAF
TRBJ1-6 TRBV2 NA ASRRDSASNSPLH
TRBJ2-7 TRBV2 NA ASSEALPRQGKFDEQY
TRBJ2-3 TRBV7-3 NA ASSEALRTDTQY
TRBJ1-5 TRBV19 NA ASSTLWDISNQPQH
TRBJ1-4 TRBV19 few ASSRGQDDMKLF
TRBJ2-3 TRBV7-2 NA ASSPNGGLGTDTQY
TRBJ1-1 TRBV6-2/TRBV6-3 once ASSLTLGSNTEAF
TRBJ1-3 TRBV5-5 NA ASSFGQGRNTIY
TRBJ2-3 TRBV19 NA ASSNPRTDTQY
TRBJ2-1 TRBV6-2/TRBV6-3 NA ASSYALFSGTYNEQF
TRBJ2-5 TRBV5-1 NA ASRPTGSREPETQY
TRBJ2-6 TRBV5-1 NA ASSMYGTGSSGANVLT
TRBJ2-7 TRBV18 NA ASSHRGTGGAGSYEQY
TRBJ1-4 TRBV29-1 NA SVDPGGEKLF
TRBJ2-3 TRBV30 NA AWGGARVADTQY
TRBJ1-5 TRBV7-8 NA ASSRDRGENQPQH
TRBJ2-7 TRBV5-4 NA ALGSSGSLYEQY
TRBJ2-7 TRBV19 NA ASSEGQGSVYEQY
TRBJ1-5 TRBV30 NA AWSEGEQPQH
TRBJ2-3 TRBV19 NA ASSTGLAGSTDTQY
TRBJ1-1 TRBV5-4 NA ASSDIITVQSTEAF
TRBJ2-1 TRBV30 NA AWSQGAGGNEQF